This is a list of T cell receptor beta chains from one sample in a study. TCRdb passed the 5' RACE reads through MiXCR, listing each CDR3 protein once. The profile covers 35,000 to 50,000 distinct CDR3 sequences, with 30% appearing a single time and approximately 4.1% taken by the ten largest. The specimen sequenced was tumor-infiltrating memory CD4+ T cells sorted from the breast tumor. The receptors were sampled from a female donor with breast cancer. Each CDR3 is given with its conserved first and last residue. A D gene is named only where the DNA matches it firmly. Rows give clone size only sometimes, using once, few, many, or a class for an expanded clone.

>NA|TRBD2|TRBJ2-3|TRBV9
CASSVESLAGVTDKQYF
TGTGCCAGCAGCGTAGAATCCCTAGCGGGAGTCACAGATAAGCAGTATTTT
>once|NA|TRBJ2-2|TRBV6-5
CASSYFPLGAGELFF
TGTGCCAGCAGTTACTTCCCCCTGGGGGCCGGGGAGCTGTTTTTT
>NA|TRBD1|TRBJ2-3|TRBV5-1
CASSSTAFPRGQGADTQYF
TGCGCCAGCAGCTCTACTGCCTTCCCCCGGGGACAGGGGGCAGATACGCAGTATTTT
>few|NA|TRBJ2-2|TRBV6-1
CASNQGGDTGELFF
TGTGCCAGCAACCAGGGAGGCGACACCGGGGAGCTGTTTTTT
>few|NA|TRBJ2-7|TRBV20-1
CSARDRQRAGYEQYF
TGCAGTGCTAGAGATCGGCAGCGGGCGGGCTACGAGCAGTACTTC
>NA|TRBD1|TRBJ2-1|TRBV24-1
CATSDSRGPAQNEQFF
TGTGCCACCAGTGATTCCAGGGGGCCGGCCCAAAATGAGCAGTTCTTC
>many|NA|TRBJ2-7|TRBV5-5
CASSLSASFSYEQYF
TGTGCCAGCAGCTTGTCGGCCAGTTTTTCTTACGAGCAGTACTTC
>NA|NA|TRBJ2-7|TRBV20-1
CSAADRNQYEQYF
TGCAGTGCTGCCGACAGAAACCAGTACGAGCAGTACTTC
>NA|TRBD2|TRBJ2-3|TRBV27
CASSLRGRAPDTQYF
TGTGCCAGCAGTTTACGCGGGAGGGCCCCAGATACGCAGTATTTT
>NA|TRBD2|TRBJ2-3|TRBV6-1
CASTELSGGAVDTQYF
TGTGCCAGCACCGAACTTAGCGGGGGGGCCGTAGATACGCAGTATTTT
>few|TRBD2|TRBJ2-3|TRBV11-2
CASSSSVGGWADTQYF
TGTGCCAGCAGCTCCTCGGTGGGAGGGTGGGCAGATACGCAGTATTTT
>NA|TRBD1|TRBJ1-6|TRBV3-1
CASSHPQGHKLKPLHF
TGTGCCAGCAGCCACCCACAGGGGCACAAGTTGAAACCCCTCCACTTT
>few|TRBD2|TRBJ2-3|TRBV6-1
CASSPLSGRATDTQYF
TGTGCCAGCAGTCCTCTGAGCGGGAGGGCCACAGATACGCAGTATTTT
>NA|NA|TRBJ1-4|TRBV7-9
CASSLGIKGEKLFF
TGTGCCAGCAGCCTGGGGATCAAAGGCGAAAAACTGTTTTTT
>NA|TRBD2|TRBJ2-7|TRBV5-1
CASSAGLAGGTGEQYF
TGCGCCAGCAGCGCGGGACTAGCGGGAGGGACCGGGGAGCAGTACTTC
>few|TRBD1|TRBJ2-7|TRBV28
CASSFYRGGYEQYF
TGTGCCAGCAGTTTTTACAGGGGTGGCTACGAGCAGTACTTC
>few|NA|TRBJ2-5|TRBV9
CASSVGEARYQETQYF
TGTGCCAGCAGCGTAGGGGAGGCGAGGTACCAAGAGACCCAGTACTTC
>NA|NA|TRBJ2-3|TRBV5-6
CASSLSGTLDTQYF
TGTGCCAGCAGCTTATCGGGGACATTAGATACGCAGTATTTT
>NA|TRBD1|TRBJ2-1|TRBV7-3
CASSTGQGDEQFF
TGTGCCAGCAGCACCGGACAGGGCGATGAGCAGTTCTTC
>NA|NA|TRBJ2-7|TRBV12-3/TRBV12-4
CASSLDFGGYEQYF
TGTGCCAGCAGTCTTGATTTTGGTGGCTACGAGCAGTACTTC